The 15 T cell receptor beta chains in this list originate from one sample, sequenced in a study of cytomegalovirus exposure and HLA in healthy donors. The PCR employed 60 Vbeta primers together with 13 Jbeta primers. Repertoires were generated with immunoSEQ multiplex PCR, while TCRdb's copy carries only in-frame clones and drops some. The profile shows roughly 100,000 clones, 60% to 80% of them singletons. Sample: PBMCs. Receptor source: a man aged 30-40 years in good health and CMV-seronegative.

This clone appeared once. This sequence joins TRBV9 and TRBJ1-3; TRBD1 matches 10 bases. The length of the CDR3 is 15 residues. Losses at the gene ends were 3 bases for V and 7 bases for J; bases not matched to a gene: 7. Germline loops: CDR1 SGDLS, CDR2 YYNGEE. CDR3 bases: TGTGCCAGCAGCGCCAGGGCGGACAGGGGGAACACCATATATTTT. Translated: CASSARADRGNTIYF. The full variable domain, in which reference TRBV9 and TRBJ1-3 provide the parts outside the CDR3, is DSGVTQTPKHLITATGQRVTLRCSPRSGDLSVYWYQQSLDQGLQFLIQYYNGEERAKGNILERFSAQQFPDLHSELNLSSLELGDSALYFCASSARADRGNTIYFGEGSWLTVV.

This clone was seen more than once but under ten times. The chain employs TRBV4-2 and TRBJ2-6; 7 nucleotides match TRBD1. Germline V gene sequence: CDR1 LGHNA, CDR2 YNFKEQ. CDR3 size: 17 residues. After removal of 3 bases from V and 0 bases from J, the junction contained 5 bases not matched to a gene. The CDR3 DNA reads TGTGCCAGCAGCCAGTCGACAGGGAACTCTGGGGCCAACGTCCTGACTTTC. Protein sequence: CASSQSTGNSGANVLTF.

The chain joins TRBV28 to TRBJ1-3, with 8 positions matching TRBD1. Germline-derived CDR1 and CDR2 are MDHEN and SYDVKM. With V trimmed by 4 bases and J by 2 bases, 7 bases remained unmatched. The CDR3 consists of 16 residues. CDR3 DNA sequence: TGTGCCAGCAGTTCGTATACAGGGGGGCCTGGAAACACCATATATTTT. This translates into CASSSYTGGPGNTIYF.

This sequence joins TRBV2 and TRBJ2-3; 13 bases are a match to TRBD2. The CDR3 runs to 16 residues. V lost 6 bases, J lost 4 bases, and 7 bases stayed unmatched. Per the germline V gene, CDR1 is SNHLY and CDR2 is FYNNEI. The CDR3 DNA follows: TGTGCCAGCAGCCATTCGACTAGCGGGAGGTCAGATACGCAGTATTTT. This sequence encodes CASSHSTSGRSDTQYF.

V usage is TRBV5-1 and J usage is TRBJ2-1; D unresolved. Looked up from germline, CDR1 is SGHRS and CDR2 is YFSETQ. The CDR3 runs 16 residues. Trimming removed 0 bases from V and 0 bases from J, with 10 bases in between. CDR3 loop: CASSLEPVSSYNEQFF. As DNA, the CDR3 is TGCGCCAGCAGCTTGGAGCCGGTTAGCTCCTACAATGAGCAGTTCTTC.

This clone was observed a handful of times. This sequence joins TRBV5-1 and TRBJ2-5, with 7 positions matching TRBD2. CDR3 size: 15 residues. Germline V gene data show CDR1 as SGHRS and CDR2 as YFSETQ. V lost 5 bases and J lost 6; bases outside the gene matches: 13. CDR3 DNA: TGCGCCAGCAGGCCCATATTAGCGGGTAGTCAGACCCAGTACTTC. It encodes CASRPILAGSQTQYF.

CDR3 coding DNA: TGTGCCAGCAGCTTGGGCGGACAGGGGGGCTACGAGCAGTACTTC. This translates into CASSLGGQGGYEQYF. This chain connects TRBV7-2 to TRBJ2-7, with TRBD1 matching 10 bases. After removal of 3 bases from V and 3 bases from J, the junction contained 5 bases not matched to a gene. Germline values: CDR1 SGHTA, CDR2 FQGNSA. The CDR3 length is 15 residues. Based on the CDR3 plus reference TRBV7-2 and TRBJ2-7, the full variable domain is GAGVSQSPSNKVTEKGKDVELRCDPISGHTALYWYRQSLGQGLEFLIYFQGNSAPDKSGLPSDRFSAERTGGSVSTLTIQRTQQEDSAVYLCASSLGGQGGYEQYFGPGTRLTVT.

The chain employs TRBV28 and TRBJ2-7; no clear D gene. V was clipped by 4 bases and J by 3 bases, with 4 bases between them. CDR1 is MDHEN, CDR2 SYDVKM, per germline. The CDR3 sequence is 11 residues long. CDR3 DNA sequence: TGTGCCAGCAGTTCCTTCTACGAGCAGTACTTC. This codes for CASSSFYEQYF.

The gene calls are TRBV19 and TRBJ1-4, with D perhaps TRBD1 (6 bases). Germline CDR1 is LNHDA and CDR2 is SQIVND (reference sequence). The CDR3 has 15 amino acids. V dropped 9 bases and J dropped 7 bases, with 21 bases sitting between them. CDR3 protein: CASSLLAGDGEKLFF. The DNA for the CDR3 is TGTGCCAGCAGCCTACTCGCAGGGGACGGTGAAAAACTGTTTTTT.

This clone was observed a few times. The identical CDR3 is also encoded by other nucleotide sequences in the sample. V is TRBV13 and J is TRBJ2-5; no definite D call. From germline, CDR1 is PRHDT and CDR2 FYEKMQ (reference sequence). V dropped 0 bases and J dropped 1 base, with 6 bases sitting between them. The CDR3 runs to 14 residues. Here the CDR3 reads CASSLGQRQETQYF. For the CDR3, the DNA is TGTGCCAGCAGCTTAGGGCAGCGCCAAGAGACCCAGTACTTC.

This chain connects TRBV5-4 to TRBJ1-2; D remains unclear. The CDR3 extends over 13 amino acids. The V end was cut by 0 bases, the J end by 0 bases, with 3 bases between. In germline, CDR1 is SGHNT, CDR2 YYREEE (reference sequence). The CDR3 DNA is TGTGCCAGCAGCTTGGACACTAACTATGGCTACACCTTC. Its translation: CASSLDTNYGYTF.

J is TRBJ1-4 and V is TRBV4-3; 10 bases match TRBD1. The V gene end was trimmed by 1 base and the J gene end by 6 bases; junction bases not matched to a gene: 5. Germline-derived CDR1 and CDR2 are LGHNA and YSLEER. The CDR3 is 16 amino acids. This CDR3 reads CASSQAAGQGHEKLFF. The CDR3 DNA reads as TGCGCCAGCAGCCAAGCGGCGGGACAGGGGCATGAAAAACTGTTTTTT.

The J gene is TRBJ2-1, the V gene TRBV7-2, with 10 nucleotides matching TRBD2. V lost 2 bases, J lost 12 bases, and 4 bases stayed unmatched. Germline V gene data show CDR1 as SGHTA and CDR2 as FQGNSA. This CDR3 comprises 13 residues. CDR3 loop: CASSLSGGVGQFF. The CDR3 nucleotides read TGTGCCAGCAGCTTAAGCGGGGGGGTTGGGCAGTTCTTC.

The chain has TRBV27 and TRBJ2-5; 8 bases agree with TRBD1. The CDR3 has 15 residues. Germline V gene lookup returns CDR1 MNHEY and CDR2 SMNVEV (reference sequence). Unmatched junction bases numbered 8, after V lost 5 bases and J lost 3 bases. CDR3 in DNA: TGTGCCAGCAGTCCGTACAGGGGGTCGGAAGAGACCCAGTACTTC. Protein product: CASSPYRGSEETQYF.

This rearrangement joins TRBV5-1 to TRBJ2-1; perhaps TRBD2 as D (6 bases). The germline V gene encodes CDR1 SGHRS and CDR2 YFSETQ. V was pared by 2 bases and J by 0 bases, with 9 bases between. The CDR3 totals 15 residues. CDR3 loop: CASSFTGSSYNEQFF. The CDR3 region has the DNA TGCGCCAGCAGCTTTACCGGGAGCTCCTACAATGAGCAGTTCTTC.